Listed here are 25 T cell receptor beta chains from one sample, sequenced in a study of T cell responses to AZD1222 COVID-19 vaccine. Sequencing used immunoSEQ multiplex PCR; TCRdb keeps in-frame clones, though not all of them. The sample carries about 140,000 clones, 88% recorded once. The sample in question was peripheral blood, obtained 28 days after the second AZD1222 dose. The receptors derive from an adult who received the AZD1222 COVID-19 vaccine.

The rearrangement uses TRBV28 and TRBJ2-7; weak D call: TRBD1 (6 bases). The CDR3 runs 16 residues. Germline lookup yields CDR1 MDHEN and CDR2 SYDVKM. V was trimmed by 3 bases and J by 4 bases, leaving 19 bases between them. CDR3 protein: CASSFHPGQLDYEQYF. DNA for the CDR3: TGTGCCAGCAGTTTTCATCCCGGACAGTTGGATTACGAGCAGTACTTC. Looking up the rest from reference TRBV28 and TRBJ2-7 gives the full variable domain: DVKVTQSSRYLVKRTGEKVFLECVQDMDHENMFWYRQDPGLGLRLIYFSYDVKMKEKGDIPEGYSVSREKKERFSLILESASTNQTSMYLCASSFHPGQLDYEQYFGPGTRLTVT.

The V call is TRBV5-4, the J call TRBJ2-7, with 11 bases fitting TRBD1. Germline CDR1 is SGHNT and CDR2 is YYREEE (reference sequence). The CDR3 length is 16 residues. Trimming removed 3 bases from V and 6 bases from J; junction bases left unmatched: 11. The CDR3 bases are TGTGCCAGCAGCTCTAGGACAGGGGGCCTAAAGTTCGAGCAGTACTTC. As protein: CASSSRTGGLKFEQYF.

This chain uses TRBV11-2 with TRBJ2-7; 10 bases align to TRBD1. The CDR3 length is 16 residues. The V gene end was trimmed by 5 bases and the J gene end by 2 bases; junction bases not matched to a gene: 9. The germline V gene has CDR1 SGHAT and CDR2 FQNNGV. The CDR3 bases are TGTGCCAGCAGCCAACCGGGACAGGGGTTACCCTACGAGCAGTACTTC. This sequence encodes CASSQPGQGLPYEQYF. Complete variable domain (other parts from reference TRBV11-2 and TRBJ2-7): EAGVAQSPRYKIIEKRQSVAFWCNPISGHATLYWYQQILGQGPKLLIQFQNNGVVDDSQLPKDRFSAERLKGVDSTLKIQPAKLEDSAVYLCASSQPGQGLPYEQYFGPGTRLTVT.

This rearrangement joins TRBV7-9 to TRBJ1-1; unclear D gene. The germline V gene has CDR1 SEHNR and CDR2 FQNEAQ (reference sequence). V was clipped by 0 bases and J by 5 bases, with 10 bases between them. The CDR3 extends over 14 amino acids. In nucleotides, the CDR3 is TGTGCCAGCAGCTTAGCGCGGGGATGGACTGAAGCTTTCTTT. It translates to CASSLARGWTEAFF.

CDR3 region: CASRSRGQFYGYTF. CDR3 sequence (DNA): TGTGCCAGCAGGTCCCGGGGACAGTTCTATGGCTACACCTTC. This chain connects TRBV7-3 to TRBJ1-2; 7 nucleotides match TRBD1. The CDR3 is made up of 14 amino acids. Per the germline V gene, CDR1 is SGHTA and CDR2 is FQGTGA. V was clipped by 6 bases and J by 4 bases; unmatched bases: 8.

The chain employs TRBV19 and TRBJ2-5, with TRBD1 as a possible D gene (5 bases). V shed 9 bases and J shed 5 bases, with 16 bases lying between them. The CDR3 has 13 amino acids. Germline assignment: CDR1 LNHDA and CDR2 SQIVND (reference sequence). CDR3 sequence: CASGDSSRETQYF. In DNA form, the CDR3 reads TGTGCCAGCGGAGACAGTAGCAGGGAGACCCAGTACTTC. The full variable domain, with the rest looked up from reference TRBV19 and TRBJ2-5, is DGGITQSPKYLFRKEGQNVTLSCEQNLNHDAMYWYRQDPGQGLRLIYYSQIVNDFQKGDIAEGYSVSREKKESFPLTVTSAQKNPTAFYLCASGDSSRETQYFGPGTRLLVL.

The chain has TRBV9 and TRBJ2-7, with 9 bases matching TRBD2. CDR1 SGDLS and CDR2 YYNGEE come from the germline V gene. With V trimmed by 4 bases and J by 3 bases, 5 bases remained unmatched. CDR3 length: 14 residues. The DNA of the CDR3 is TGTGCCAGCAGCTTGACTAGCGGAAACTACGAGCAGTACTTC. Protein product: CASSLTSGNYEQYF.

The chain carries TRBV14 and TRBJ2-1, with D tentatively TRBD1 (5 bases). The germline CDR1 and CDR2 sequences are SGHDN and FVKESK. This CDR3 is built from 16 residues. Trimming took 5 bases from V and 5 from J, leaving 19 bases between them. The CDR3 loop is CASSALSGPLDNEQFF. The CDR3 nucleotides are TGTGCCAGCAGCGCCCTATCAGGGCCGCTTGACAATGAGCAGTTCTTC.

This clone was recorded a few times. V and J are TRBV18 and TRBJ1-1; D is perhaps TRBD1 (5 bases). Germline lookup yields CDR1 KGHSH and CDR2 LQKENI. V was shortened by 3 bases and J by 5 bases, with 16 bases between the two germline ends. The CDR3 is made up of 15 amino acids. The CDR3 bases are TGTGCCAGCTCACCCCCCGCAGGGTCACAGACTGAAGCTTTCTTT. Protein product: CASSPPAGSQTEAFF. Combining the CDR3 with reference TRBV18 and TRBJ1-1 gives the whole variable domain NAGVMQNPRHLVRRRGQEARLRCSPMKGHSHVYWYRQLPEEGLKFMVYLQKENIIDESGMPKERFSAEFPKEGPSILRIQQVVRGDSAAYFCASSPPAGSQTEAFFGQGTRLTVV.

This rearrangement joins TRBV27 to TRBJ2-7; possible D gene TRBD2, 7 bases. Trimming pared 1 base from V and 5 bases from J, leaving 15 bases between. The CDR3 extends over 15 amino acids. CDR1 and CDR2 (germline): MNHEY, SMNVEV (reference sequence). CDR3 nucleotide sequence: TGTGCCAGCAGTTTATGGTTCCGGGGGGCCCACGAGCAGTACTTC. Protein: CASSLWFRGAHEQYF.

This chain links TRBV19 with TRBJ1-2; no clear D gene. Germline V gives CDR1 LNHDA, CDR2 SQIVND (reference sequence). V lost 9 bases and J 0 bases, leaving 11 bases between the germline ends. CDR3 length equals 13 residues. Here the CDR3 reads CASQDQANYGYTF. DNA for the CDR3: TGTGCCAGCCAGGACCAAGCTAACTATGGCTACACCTTC.

This clone occurred once. The V call is TRBV27, the J call TRBJ2-1, with a tentative D call TRBD2 (5 bases). V lost 1 base to trimming and J lost 4 bases, with 8 bases between them. CDR1 and CDR2 from the germline V gene are MNHEY and SMNVEV (reference sequence). This CDR3 has 14 residues. This chain's CDR3 is CASSLYGEYNEQFF. CDR3 coding DNA: TGTGCCAGCAGTTTATACGGGGAATACAATGAGCAGTTCTTC.

The J gene is TRBJ2-7, the V gene TRBV12-3 or TRBV12-4, with D unclear. This CDR3 region has 12 residues. Trimming stripped 8 bases from V and 1 base from J, with 9 bases between. The CDR3 loop is CASVSRSYEQYF. CDR3 nucleotide sequence: TGTGCCAGCGTAAGCAGATCCTACGAGCAGTACTTC.

The chain links TRBV30 to TRBJ1-3; D uncertain. V lost 0 bases and J lost 2, with 8 bases in between. CDR1 is GTSNPN and CDR2 is SVGIG in the germline V gene (reference sequence). This CDR3 is built from 14 residues. The CDR3 here is CAWSVGSTGNTIYF. CDR3 sequence (DNA): TGTGCCTGGAGTGTAGGCTCCACTGGAAACACCATATATTTT.

This clone was seen just once. The genes are TRBV9 and TRBJ1-4; D unresolved. Trimming cost V 0 bases and J 6 bases, with 9 bases left between them. Germline CDR1 is SGDLS and CDR2 is YYNGEE. The CDR3 covers 14 residues. The CDR3 protein is CASSVGSVHEKLFF. CDR3 coding DNA: TGTGCCAGCAGCGTAGGGAGTGTCCATGAAAAACTGTTTTTT.

In its sample, this clone was seen a few times. The chain uses TRBV4-3 and TRBJ1-6; 11 bases map to TRBD1. This CDR3 region has 16 residues. Germline V CDR1 and CDR2: LGHNA, YSLEER. With 1 base clipped from V and 9 bases from J, the junction kept 5 bases outside the gene matches. The CDR3 nucleotides read TGCGCCAGCAGCCAAGGTTGGGACAGGGGGGTTTCACCCCTCCACTTT. Translation: CASSQGWDRGVSPLHF.

This chain uses TRBV20-1 with TRBJ1-2; D is undetermined. CDR3 length: 11 residues. Germline V CDR1 and CDR2: DFQATT, SNEGSKA (reference sequence). Trimming took off 2 bases at V and 11 bases at J, with 12 bases between the two ends. The CDR3 protein is CSARSEGIYTF. The DNA for the CDR3 is TGCAGTGCTAGATCCGAAGGGATATACACCTTC.

The rearrangement joins TRBV5-4 to TRBJ2-2, with D possibly being TRBD2 (6 bases). The CDR3 consists of 14 residues. The germline V gene has CDR1 SGHNT and CDR2 YYREEE (reference sequence). The germline V and J ends were trimmed by 4 bases and 7 bases, with 14 bases remaining between them. The CDR3 region has the DNA TGTGCCAGCAGCATAGGGGACTTACTCGGGGAGCTGTTTTTT. Residues: CASSIGDLLGELFF.

This clone was picked up one time. The genes are TRBV29-1 and TRBJ1-3, with no clear D. There are 13 residues in the CDR3. Germline CDR1 is SQVTM and CDR2 is ANQGSEA. As DNA, the CDR3 is TGCGGAGGGATCGGGAATTCTGGAAACACCATATATTTT. This translates into CGGIGNSGNTIYF.

The rearrangement uses TRBV29-1 and TRBJ2-7; 8 nucleotides agree with TRBD1. Losses at the gene ends were 7 bases for V and 3 bases for J; bases not matched to a gene: 5. CDR3 length: 12 residues. Germline V lookup: CDR1 SQVTM, CDR2 ANQGSEA. The DNA for the CDR3 is TGCAGCGCCTGGACAGGGAACTACGAGCAGTACTTC. Amino acid sequence: CSAWTGNYEQYF.

CDR3 protein: CASSVEEGSGNTIYF. The CDR3 DNA is TGTGCCAGCTCGGTCGAGGAGGGCTCTGGAAACACCATATATTTT. The V gene is TRBV18, the J gene TRBJ1-3; D is ambiguous. Per germline, CDR1 KGHSH and CDR2 LQKENI. The CDR3 is made up of 15 amino acids. Trimming removed 6 bases from V and 0 bases from J, with 12 bases in between.

This clone was counted a single time. The V and J genes are TRBV7-2 and TRBJ2-7; a possible D gene is TRBD2 (5 bases). The CDR3 contains 13 residues. CDR1 SGHTA and CDR2 FQGNSA come from the germline V gene. Trimming took 5 bases from V and 3 from J, leaving 11 bases between them. The CDR3 loop is CASSMTISYEQYF. CDR3 in DNA: TGTGCCAGCAGCATGACTATTAGCTACGAGCAGTACTTC. Looking up the rest from reference TRBV7-2 and TRBJ2-7 gives the full variable domain: GAGVSQSPSNKVTEKGKDVELRCDPISGHTALYWYRQSLGQGLEFLIYFQGNSAPDKSGLPSDRFSAERTGGSVSTLTIQRTQQEDSAVYLCASSMTISYEQYFGPGTRLTVT.

This clone is a singleton in its sample. This sequence joins TRBV9 and TRBJ2-1, with 8 positions matching TRBD2. V lost 0 bases to trimming and J lost 4 bases; unmatched junction nucleotides: 6. The CDR3 covers 16 residues. The germline CDR1 and CDR2 sequences are SGDLS and YYNGEE. The CDR3 spells CASSVGTSRLYNEQFF. The CDR3 DNA reads TGTGCCAGCAGCGTAGGGACTAGCAGACTATACAATGAGCAGTTCTTC.

The chain couples TRBV7-2 to TRBJ2-5, with 11 bases identical to TRBD2. J gave up 7 bases and V 2 bases, and 6 bases lay outside the gene matches. The CDR3 length is 15 residues. CDR1 is SGHTA, CDR2 FQGNSA, per germline. CDR3 residues: CASSLTSGGTGTQYF. The CDR3 DNA reads as TGTGCCAGCAGCTTAACTAGCGGGGGAACAGGGACCCAGTACTTC. The entire variable domain, with the rest obtained from reference TRBV7-2 and TRBJ2-5, is as follows: GAGVSQSPSNKVTEKGKDVELRCDPISGHTALYWYRQSLGQGLEFLIYFQGNSAPDKSGLPSDRFSAERTGGSVSTLTIQRTQQEDSAVYLCASSLTSGGTGTQYFGPGTRLLVL.

This clone was observed a single time. V is TRBV2 and J is TRBJ2-7, with no clear D. V was pared by 9 bases and J by 2 bases, with 17 bases between. The CDR3 consists of 14 residues. From germline, CDR1 is SNHLY and CDR2 FYNNEI. The CDR3 region is CASSQSSGAYEQYF. CDR3 nucleotides: TGTGCCAGTTCACAATCTTCTGGGGCCTACGAGCAGTACTTC.